The clone carrying this T cell receptor beta chain was counted at least ten times. The antigen remains unidentified. This sample is part of a study of blood T cells in healthy people across ages. General study points: Long-lived and aged donors differed, with more naive CD4+ cells and higher diversity in the long-lived. Total diversity from one million sequenced T cells was likely underestimated.

For every donor, a draw yielded roughly 10 milliliters of peripheral blood. Per sample, at least 6 micrograms of total RNA were extracted. Using a J-beta primer mix together with a sample-barcoded 5' primer, a second PCR was run for roughly 7 to 12 cycles. TCRdb ran MiXCR on the 5' RACE reads and lists one entry per CDR3 protein. The sample has about 590,000 distinct CDR3 sequences; about 30% are singletons. The sequenced sample consisted of blood. The receptor was isolated from an elderly woman in good health.

This CDR3 is CASSFTRGGGTEAFF. CDR3 sequence (DNA): TGTGCCAGCAGCTTCACTCGGGGCGGAGGCACTGAAGCTTTCTTT. This chain uses TRBV7-2 with TRBJ1-1, with D possibly TRBD1 on 5 matching bases. The V end was cut by 3 bases, the J end by 4 bases, with 15 bases between. This CDR3 is 15 amino acids long. Germline CDR1 and CDR2: SGHTA and FQGNSA.